This T cell receptor beta chain was observed in a study of blood T cell repertoires in COVID-19. The wider study: T cells, B-cell-depleted T cells, or PBMCs supplied cDNA or gDNA.

Sequenced by immunoSEQ multiplex PCR; TCRdb stores in-frame clones only, minus some. The sample lists 45,000 to 65,000 clones; over 75% were seen once. V dropped 6 bases and J dropped 2 bases, with 11 bases sitting between them. This CDR3 has 14 residues. Germline V gene data show CDR1 as MRHNA and CDR2 as SNTAGT. This clone was counted only a few times. The chain employs TRBV6-4 and TRBJ1-5; no clear D gene. This clonotype was sampled from a man aged 50-59 years with active COVID-19. Input material: peripheral blood. The CDR3 bases are TGTGCCAGCAGCTTTCGACGGGGCAATCAGCCCCAGCATTTT. It translates to CASSFRRGNQPQHF.